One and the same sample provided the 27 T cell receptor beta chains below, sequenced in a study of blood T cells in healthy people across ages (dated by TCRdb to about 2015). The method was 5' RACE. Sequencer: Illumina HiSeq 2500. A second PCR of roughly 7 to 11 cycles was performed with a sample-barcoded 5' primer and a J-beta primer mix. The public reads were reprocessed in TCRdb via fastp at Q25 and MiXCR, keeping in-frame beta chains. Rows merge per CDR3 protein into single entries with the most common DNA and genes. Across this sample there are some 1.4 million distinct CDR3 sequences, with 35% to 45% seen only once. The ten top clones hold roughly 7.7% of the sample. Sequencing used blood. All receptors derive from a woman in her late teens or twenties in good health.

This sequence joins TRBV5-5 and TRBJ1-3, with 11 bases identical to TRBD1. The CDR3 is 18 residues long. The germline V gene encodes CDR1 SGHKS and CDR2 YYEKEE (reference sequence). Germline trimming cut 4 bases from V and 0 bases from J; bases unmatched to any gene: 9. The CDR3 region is CASSIRPGQGVSGNTIYF. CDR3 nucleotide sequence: TGTGCCAGCAGCATAAGACCGGGACAGGGGGTCTCTGGAAACACCATATATTTT.

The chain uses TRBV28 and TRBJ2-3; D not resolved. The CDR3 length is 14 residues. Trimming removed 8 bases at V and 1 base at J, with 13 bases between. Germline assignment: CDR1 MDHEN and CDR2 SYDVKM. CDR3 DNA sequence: TGTGCCAGCGGGCGGCAGGCTGGCACAGATACGCAGTATTTT. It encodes CASGRQAGTDTQYF.

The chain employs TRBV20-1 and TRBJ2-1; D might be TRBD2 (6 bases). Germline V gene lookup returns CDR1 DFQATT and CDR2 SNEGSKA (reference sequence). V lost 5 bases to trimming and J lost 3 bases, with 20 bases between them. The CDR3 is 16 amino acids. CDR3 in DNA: TGCAGTGCTTCGCAGTCCGCTAGCGCAGTCTACAATGAGCAGTTCTTC. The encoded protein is CSASQSASAVYNEQFF.

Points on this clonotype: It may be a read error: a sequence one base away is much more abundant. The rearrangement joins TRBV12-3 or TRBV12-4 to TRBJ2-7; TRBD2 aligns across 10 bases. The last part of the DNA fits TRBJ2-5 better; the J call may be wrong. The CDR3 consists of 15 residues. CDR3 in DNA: TGTGCCTGCAGATCCAGCGGGGGGGCTCGAGAGACCCAGTACTTC. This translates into CACRSSGGARETQYF.

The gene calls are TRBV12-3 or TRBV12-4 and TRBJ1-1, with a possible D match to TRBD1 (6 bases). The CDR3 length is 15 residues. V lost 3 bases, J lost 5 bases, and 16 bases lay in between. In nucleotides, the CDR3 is TGTGCCAGCAGTTTCTTTGGCGGGAGGGGGACTGAAGCTTTCTTT. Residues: CASSFFGGRGTEAFF.

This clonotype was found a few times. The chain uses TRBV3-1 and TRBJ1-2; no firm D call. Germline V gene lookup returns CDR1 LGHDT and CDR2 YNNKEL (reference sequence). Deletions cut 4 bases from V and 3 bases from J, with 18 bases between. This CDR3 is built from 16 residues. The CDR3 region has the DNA TGTGCCAGCAGCCCACGCCTAGCAGGAGGCTACTATGGCTACACCTTC. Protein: CASSPRLAGGYYGYTF.

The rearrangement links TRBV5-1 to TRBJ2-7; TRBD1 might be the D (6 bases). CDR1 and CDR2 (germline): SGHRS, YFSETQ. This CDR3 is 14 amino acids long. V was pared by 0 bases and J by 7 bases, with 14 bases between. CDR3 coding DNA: TGCGCCAGCAGCTTGGACAGGGTCGAGAATGAGCAGTACTTC. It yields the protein CASSLDRVENEQYF.

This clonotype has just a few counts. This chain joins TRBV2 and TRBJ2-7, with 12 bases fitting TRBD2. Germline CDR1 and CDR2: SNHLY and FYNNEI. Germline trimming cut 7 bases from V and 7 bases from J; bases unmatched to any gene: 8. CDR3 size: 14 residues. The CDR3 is CASIASGRAREQYF. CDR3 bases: TGTGCCAGCATAGCTAGCGGGAGGGCGAGAGAGCAGTACTTC. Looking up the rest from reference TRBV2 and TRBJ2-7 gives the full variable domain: EPEVTQTPSHQVTQMGQEVILRCVPISNHLYFYWYRQILGQKVEFLVSFYNNEISEKSEIFDDQFSVERPDGSNFTLKIRSTKLEDSAMYFCASIASGRAREQYFGPGTRLTVT.

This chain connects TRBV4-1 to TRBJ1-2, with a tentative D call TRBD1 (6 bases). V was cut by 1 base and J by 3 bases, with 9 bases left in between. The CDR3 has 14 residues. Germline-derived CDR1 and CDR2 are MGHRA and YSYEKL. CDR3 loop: CASSQAGEHYGYTF. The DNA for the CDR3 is TGCGCCAGCAGCCAAGCAGGGGAGCACTATGGCTACACCTTC.

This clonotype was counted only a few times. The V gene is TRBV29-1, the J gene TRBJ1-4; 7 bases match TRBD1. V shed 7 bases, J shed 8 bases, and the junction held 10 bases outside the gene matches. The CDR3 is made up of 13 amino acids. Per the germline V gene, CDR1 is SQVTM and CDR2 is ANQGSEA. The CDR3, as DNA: TGCAGCGCTAGACAGGGATTAGAGGAAAAACTGTTTTTT. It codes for CSARQGLEEKLFF.

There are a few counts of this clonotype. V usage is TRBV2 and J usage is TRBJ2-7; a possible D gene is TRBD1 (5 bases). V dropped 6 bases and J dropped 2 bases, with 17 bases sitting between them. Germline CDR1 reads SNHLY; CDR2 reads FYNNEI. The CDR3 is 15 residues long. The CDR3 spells CASSLSGQPAYEQYF. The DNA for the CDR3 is TGTGCCAGCAGCCTATCAGGGCAGCCTGCCTACGAGCAGTACTTC. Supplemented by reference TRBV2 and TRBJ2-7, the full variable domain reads EPEVTQTPSHQVTQMGQEVILRCVPISNHLYFYWYRQILGQKVEFLVSFYNNEISEKSEIFDDQFSVERPDGSNFTLKIRSTKLEDSAMYFCASSLSGQPAYEQYFGPGTRLTVT.

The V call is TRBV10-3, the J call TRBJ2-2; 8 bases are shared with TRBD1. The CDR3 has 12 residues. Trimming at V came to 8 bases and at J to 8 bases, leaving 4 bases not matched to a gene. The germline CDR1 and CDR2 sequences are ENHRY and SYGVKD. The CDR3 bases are TGTGCCATCTCAGGGGGCTTGGGGGAGCTGTTTTTT. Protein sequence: CAISGGLGELFF.

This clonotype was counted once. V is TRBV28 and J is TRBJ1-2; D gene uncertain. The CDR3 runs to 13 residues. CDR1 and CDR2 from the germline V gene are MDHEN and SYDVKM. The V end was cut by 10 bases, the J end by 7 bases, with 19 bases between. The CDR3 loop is CATGTDWEGGYTF. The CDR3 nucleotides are TGTGCCACCGGAACGGACTGGGAGGGTGGCTACACCTTC.

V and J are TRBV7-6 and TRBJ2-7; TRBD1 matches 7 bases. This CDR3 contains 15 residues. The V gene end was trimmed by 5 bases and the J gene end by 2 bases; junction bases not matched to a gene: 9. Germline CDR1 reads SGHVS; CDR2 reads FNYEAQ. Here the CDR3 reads CASSDRDTGAYEQYF. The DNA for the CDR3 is TGTGCCAGCAGCGACCGGGACACAGGGGCCTACGAGCAGTACTTC. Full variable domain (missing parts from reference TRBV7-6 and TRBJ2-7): GAGVSQSPRYKVTKRGQDVALRCDPISGHVSLYWYRQALGQGPEFLTYFNYEAQQDKSGLPNDRFSAERPEGSISTLTIQRTEQRDSAMYRCASSDRDTGAYEQYFGPGTRLTVT.

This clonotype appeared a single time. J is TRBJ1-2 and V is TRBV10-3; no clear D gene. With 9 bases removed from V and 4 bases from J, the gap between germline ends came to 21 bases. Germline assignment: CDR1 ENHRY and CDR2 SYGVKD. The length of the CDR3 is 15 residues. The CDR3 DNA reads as TGTGCCATTCTCTTAGGGCACCCCCCAGGCTATGGCTACACCTTC. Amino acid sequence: CAILLGHPPGYGYTF.

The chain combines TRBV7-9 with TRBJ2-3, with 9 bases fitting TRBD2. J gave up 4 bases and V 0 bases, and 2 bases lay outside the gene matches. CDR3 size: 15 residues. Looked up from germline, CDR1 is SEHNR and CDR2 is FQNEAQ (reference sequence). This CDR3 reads CASSLAGLASDTQYF. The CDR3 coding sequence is TGTGCCAGCAGCTTAGCGGGACTAGCATCAGATACGCAGTATTTT.

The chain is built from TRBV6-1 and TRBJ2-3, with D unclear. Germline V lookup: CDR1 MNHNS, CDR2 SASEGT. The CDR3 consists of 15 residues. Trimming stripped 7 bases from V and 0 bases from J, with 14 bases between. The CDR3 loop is CASTSRVTSTDTQYF. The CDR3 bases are TGTGCCAGCACAAGTCGGGTTACTAGCACAGATACGCAGTATTTT.

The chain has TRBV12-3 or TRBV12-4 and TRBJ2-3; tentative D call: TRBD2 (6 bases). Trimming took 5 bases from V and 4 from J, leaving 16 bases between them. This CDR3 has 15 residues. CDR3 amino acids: CASSPGRGSADTQYF. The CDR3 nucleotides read TGTGCCAGCAGTCCGGGACGGGGGAGCGCAGATACGCAGTATTTT.

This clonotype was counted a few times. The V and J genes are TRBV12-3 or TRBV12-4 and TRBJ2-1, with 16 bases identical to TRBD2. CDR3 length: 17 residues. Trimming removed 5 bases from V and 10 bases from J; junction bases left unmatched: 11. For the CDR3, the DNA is TGTGCCAGCAGTACTGGAGGGACTAGCGGGAGGGTTAGGGAGCAGTTCTTC. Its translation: CASSTGGTSGRVREQFF.

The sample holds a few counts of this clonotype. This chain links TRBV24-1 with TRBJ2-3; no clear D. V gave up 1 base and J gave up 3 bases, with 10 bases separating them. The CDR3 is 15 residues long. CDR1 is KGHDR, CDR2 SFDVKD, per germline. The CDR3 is CATSDLSSGTDTQYF. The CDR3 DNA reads TGTGCCACCAGTGATTTATCCTCCGGGACAGATACGCAGTATTTT.

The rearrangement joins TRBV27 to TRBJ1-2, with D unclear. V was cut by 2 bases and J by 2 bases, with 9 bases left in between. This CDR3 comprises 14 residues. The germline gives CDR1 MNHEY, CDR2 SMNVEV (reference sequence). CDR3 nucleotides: TGTGCCAGCAGTTTAGGTTTTGGAAACTATGGCTACACCTTC. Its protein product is CASSLGFGNYGYTF.

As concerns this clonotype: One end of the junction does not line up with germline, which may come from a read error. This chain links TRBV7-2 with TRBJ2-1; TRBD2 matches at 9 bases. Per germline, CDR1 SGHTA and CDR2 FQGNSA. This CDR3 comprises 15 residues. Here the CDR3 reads CVSSLGSSGMKEQFF. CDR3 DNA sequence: TGTGTCAGCAGCTTAGGGTCTAGCGGGATGAAAGAGCAGTTCTTC.

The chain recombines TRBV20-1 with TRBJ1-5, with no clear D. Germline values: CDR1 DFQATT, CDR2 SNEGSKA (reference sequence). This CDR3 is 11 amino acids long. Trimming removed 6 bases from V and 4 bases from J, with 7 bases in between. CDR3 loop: CSAAGNQPQHF. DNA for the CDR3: TGCAGTGCCGCCGGTAATCAGCCCCAGCATTTT.

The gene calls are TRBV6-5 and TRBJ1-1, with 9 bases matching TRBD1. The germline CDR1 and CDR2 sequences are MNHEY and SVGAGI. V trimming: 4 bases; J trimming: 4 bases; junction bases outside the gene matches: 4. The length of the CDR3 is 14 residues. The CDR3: CASSSSDRGTEAFF. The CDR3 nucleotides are TGTGCCAGCAGTTCCTCGGACAGGGGCACTGAAGCTTTCTTT.

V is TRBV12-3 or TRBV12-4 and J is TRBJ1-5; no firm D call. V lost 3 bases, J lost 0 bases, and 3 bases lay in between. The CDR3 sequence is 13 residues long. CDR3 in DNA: TGTGCCAGCAGTTTTGCTAGCAATCAGCCCCAGCATTTT. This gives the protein CASSFASNQPQHF.

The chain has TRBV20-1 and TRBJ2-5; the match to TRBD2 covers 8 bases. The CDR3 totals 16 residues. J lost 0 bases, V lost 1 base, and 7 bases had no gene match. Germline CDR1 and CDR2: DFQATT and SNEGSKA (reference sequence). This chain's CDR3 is CSARVASGSYQETQYF. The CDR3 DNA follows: TGCAGTGCTAGAGTGGCTAGCGGGTCGTACCAAGAGACCCAGTACTTC.

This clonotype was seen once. CDR3 nucleotides: TGCAGCGTTGATTCGGTTGTGGGGGGTAGGAACACTGAAGCTTTCTTT. Translated: CSVDSVVGGRNTEAFF. V and J are TRBV29-1 and TRBJ1-1, with D perhaps TRBD1 (5 bases). V lost 3 bases and J 1 base, leaving 18 bases between the germline ends. The length of the CDR3 is 16 residues. Per germline, CDR1 SQVTM and CDR2 ANQGSEA.